The present entry profiles one T cell receptor (beta chain) with its context. The sample comes from a study of OX40 agonist ivuxolimab in advanced cancers. Background on the study: Melanoma, hepatocellular carcinoma, head and neck or renal cell cancer occurred in dose-escalation patients.

The V gene's germline CDR1 is GTSNPN and CDR2 SVGIG (reference sequence). The V gene lost 0 bases and the J gene lost 1 base, with 9 bases spanning the gap. This CDR3 contains 14 residues. Patients with a history of autoimmune disease or on systemic immunosuppression were excluded. Sampling of blood occurred at baseline, cycle 4 day 1, and cycle 7 day 1. Some clones are missing from TCRdb's copy, which holds only in-frame ones; the method was immunoSEQ multiplex PCR. The table records about 67,000 clones, about 89% of them present only once. The sample was CD4+ or CD8+ T cells sorted from blood, taken in a trial of the OX40 agonist ivuxolimab. The source of this sequence is an adult with an advanced solid tumor such as melanoma, head and neck, liver or kidney cancer. The chain couples TRBV30 to TRBJ1-1; TRBD1 might be the D (5 bases). For the CDR3, the DNA is TGTGCCTGGAGTGTACGGGGGTGGAACACTGAAGCTTTCTTT. Amino acids: CAWSVRGWNTEAFF.